The text below deals with one TCR beta chain. The antigen it recognizes is unknown. Per-base qualities were not stored, and no clone one base away is much larger. This record comes from a study of blood T cell repertoires in COVID-19 (dated by TCRdb to 2018 to 2020). For the study in its entirety: Collaborator samples came from the United States, Italy and Spain and covered acute and convalescent phases of COVID-19. The material from the prospective study consisted of cDNA or gDNA derived from T cells, B-cell-depleted T cells, or PBMCs. Deeply sampled blood TCRbeta repertoires from subjects exposed to, actively infected with, or recovered from COVID-19 were included in the dataset. The repertoires were released in a freely available public database intended as a resource for research on the immune response to SARS-CoV-2. Samples were obtained from the ongoing ImmuneRACE study (first 160 participants) and from over 1,000 subjects provided by 6 global collaborators. Nearly every sample came with metadata listing a de-identified subject ID, COVID-19 status, age in years and sex. HLA class I and class II types, where available, came from metadata supplied by the sample provider rather than from assay-based typing.

Collaborating institutions collected whole blood in K2EDTA tubes following their own protocols. For TCRbeta analysis, collaborators shipped samples in one of three forms: frozen whole blood, isolated PBMCs, or DNA extracted from either of those sample types. V lost 4 bases and J lost 6 bases; the stretch between them is 22 bases long. The CDR3 numbers 16 residues from cysteine through phenylalanine. Left in the record is the CDR3 DNA by itself, 48 bases read in frame from the first base. Reading the germline V gene (reference sequence) gives CDR1 LNHDA and CDR2 SQIVND. Points the paper makes about the study in general: How much clinical and demographic metadata was included differed by source and by participant, and the metadata was provided uncurated.

TCRbeta CDR3 regions were amplified from genomic DNA using the immunoSEQ Assay, a bias-controlled multiplex PCR. Regarding the original processing steps: The number of nucleated cells in each sample was estimated from the amplification of reference gene primers within the assay. To quantify the absolute abundance of each unique TCRbeta CDR3 rearrangement, sequence reads were collapsed and filtered. For each sample, productive Simpson clonality was calculated by taking the square root of Simpson's diversity index across productive rearrangements. TCRdb took this table from immuneACCESS and kept in-frame rearrangements with V and J called. Such tables lack part of the clones; where checked against another copy, unresolved V genes explain under half of the gap, and the rest is unexplained. V, J and clone size are taken as reported in that table, and D and trimming were inferred from the DNA itself. The sample data list about 64,000 clones, and roughly 80% of these were observed just once. The ten largest clones capture around an eighth of the sample.

This receptor was taken from a man aged 80 or over with acute or convalescent COVID-19. Recombination connected TRBV19 to TRBJ2-7; TRBD1 might be the D gene, on 6 matching bases. The source material was peripheral blood. The DNA sequence follows: TGTGCCAGTAGTACCCTCAAGGGGGTAGGCGTCGGCGAGCAGTACTTC. Translation gives CASSTLKGVGVGEQYF.